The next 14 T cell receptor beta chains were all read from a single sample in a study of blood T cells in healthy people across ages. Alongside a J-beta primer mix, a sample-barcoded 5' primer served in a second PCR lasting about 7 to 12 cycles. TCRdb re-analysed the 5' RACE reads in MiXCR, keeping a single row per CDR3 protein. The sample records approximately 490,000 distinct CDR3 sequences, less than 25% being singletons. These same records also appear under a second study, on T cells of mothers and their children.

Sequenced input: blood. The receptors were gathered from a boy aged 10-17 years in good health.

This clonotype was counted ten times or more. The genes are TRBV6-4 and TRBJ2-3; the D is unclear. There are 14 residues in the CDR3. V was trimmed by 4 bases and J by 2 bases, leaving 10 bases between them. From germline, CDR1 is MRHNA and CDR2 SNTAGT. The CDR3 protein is CASSAGGDTDTQYF. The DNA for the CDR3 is TGTGCCAGCAGTGCTGGCGGCGACACAGATACGCAGTATTTT.

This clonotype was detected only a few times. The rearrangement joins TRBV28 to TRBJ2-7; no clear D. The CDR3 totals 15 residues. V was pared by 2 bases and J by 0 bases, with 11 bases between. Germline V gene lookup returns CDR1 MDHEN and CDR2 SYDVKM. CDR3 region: CASSLQTLSSYEQYF. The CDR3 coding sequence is TGTGCCAGCAGTTTACAGACATTGAGCTCCTACGAGCAGTACTTC.

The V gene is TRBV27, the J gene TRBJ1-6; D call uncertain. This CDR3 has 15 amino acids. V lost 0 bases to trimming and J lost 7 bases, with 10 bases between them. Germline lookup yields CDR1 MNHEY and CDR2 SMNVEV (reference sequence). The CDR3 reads CASSLSGAVNSPLHF. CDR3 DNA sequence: TGTGCCAGCAGTTTATCTGGAGCGGTGAATTCACCCCTCCACTTT.

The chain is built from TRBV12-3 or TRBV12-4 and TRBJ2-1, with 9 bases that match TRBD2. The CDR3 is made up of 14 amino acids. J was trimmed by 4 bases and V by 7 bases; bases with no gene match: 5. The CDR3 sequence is CASTAGGSYNEQFF. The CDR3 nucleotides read TGTGCCAGCACTGCGGGGGGGTCTTACAATGAGCAGTTCTTC.

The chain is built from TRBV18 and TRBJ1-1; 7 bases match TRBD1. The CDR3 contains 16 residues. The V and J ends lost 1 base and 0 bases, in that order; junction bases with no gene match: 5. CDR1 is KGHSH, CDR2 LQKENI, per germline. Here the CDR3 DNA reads TGTGCCAGCTCACCACAGGGGGCAGGGATGAACACTGAAGCTTTCTTT. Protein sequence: CASSPQGAGMNTEAFF.

Here the CDR3 DNA reads TGCGCCAGCAGCTTGGGGGATACAGGGGACCTGTTTTTT. It yields the protein CASSLGDTGDLFF. V and J are TRBV5-1 and TRBJ1-4, with 7 bases lining up with TRBD1. Trimming took 0 bases from V and 14 from J; bases not matched to a gene: 7. The CDR3 has 13 amino acids. CDR1 is SGHRS, CDR2 YFSETQ, per germline.

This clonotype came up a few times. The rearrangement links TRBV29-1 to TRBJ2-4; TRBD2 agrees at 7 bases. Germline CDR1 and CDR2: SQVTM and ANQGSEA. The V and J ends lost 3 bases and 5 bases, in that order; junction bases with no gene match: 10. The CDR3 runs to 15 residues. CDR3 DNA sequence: TGCAGCGTTGAGTTTGGGAAGGGAGGGGAAAACATTCAGTACTTC. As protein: CSVEFGKGGENIQYF.

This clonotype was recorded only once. The CDR3 here is CASRSDSRVSYEQYF. As DNA, the CDR3 is TGTGCCAGCAGATCAGACAGTCGGGTCTCCTACGAGCAGTACTTC. The chain is built from TRBV28 and TRBJ2-7; D might be TRBD1 (5 bases). Germline CDR1 reads MDHEN; CDR2 reads SYDVKM. The CDR3 loop spans 15 amino acids. The V end was cut by 6 bases, the J end by 0 bases, with 15 bases between. Using reference TRBV28 and TRBJ2-7 for the parts outside the CDR3, the full variable domain is DVKVTQSSRYLVKRTGEKVFLECVQDMDHENMFWYRQDPGLGLRLIYFSYDVKMKEKGDIPEGYSVSREKKERFSLILESASTNQTSMYLCASRSDSRVSYEQYFGPGTRLTVT.

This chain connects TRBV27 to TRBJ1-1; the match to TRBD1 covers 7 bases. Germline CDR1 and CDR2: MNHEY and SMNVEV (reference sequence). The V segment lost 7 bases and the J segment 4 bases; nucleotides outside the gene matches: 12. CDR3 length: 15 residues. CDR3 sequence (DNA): TGTGCCAGCAACCCAGGGGGGGCAGGAAGCACTGAAGCTTTCTTT. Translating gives CASNPGGAGSTEAFF.

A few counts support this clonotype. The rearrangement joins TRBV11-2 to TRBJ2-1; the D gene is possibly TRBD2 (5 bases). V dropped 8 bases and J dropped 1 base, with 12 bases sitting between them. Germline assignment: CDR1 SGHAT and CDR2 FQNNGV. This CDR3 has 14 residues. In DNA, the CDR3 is TGTGCCAGCGGTTTCAGCGGTTCCTACAATGAGCAGTTCTTC. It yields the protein CASGFSGSYNEQFF.

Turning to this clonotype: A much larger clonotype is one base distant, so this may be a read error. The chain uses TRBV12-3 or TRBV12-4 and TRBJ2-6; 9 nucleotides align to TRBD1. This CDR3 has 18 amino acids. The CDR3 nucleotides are TGTGCCAGCAGTTTTGGGACAGGGTTGAGCTCTGGGGCCAACGTCCCGACTTTC. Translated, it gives CASSFGTGLSSGANVPTF.

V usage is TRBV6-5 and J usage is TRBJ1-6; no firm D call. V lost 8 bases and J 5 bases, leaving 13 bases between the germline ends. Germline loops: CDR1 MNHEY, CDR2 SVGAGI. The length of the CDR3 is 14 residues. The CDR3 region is CASRPGDNNSPLHF. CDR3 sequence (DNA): TGTGCCAGCCGCCCAGGAGACAATAATTCACCCCTCCACTTT.

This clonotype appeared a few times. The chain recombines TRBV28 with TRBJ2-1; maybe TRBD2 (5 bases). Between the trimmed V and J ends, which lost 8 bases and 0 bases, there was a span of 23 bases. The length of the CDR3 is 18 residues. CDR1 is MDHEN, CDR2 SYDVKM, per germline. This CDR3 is CASDASAGVPGSYNEQFF. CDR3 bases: TGTGCCAGCGATGCTTCGGCCGGGGTTCCTGGCTCCTACAATGAGCAGTTCTTC.

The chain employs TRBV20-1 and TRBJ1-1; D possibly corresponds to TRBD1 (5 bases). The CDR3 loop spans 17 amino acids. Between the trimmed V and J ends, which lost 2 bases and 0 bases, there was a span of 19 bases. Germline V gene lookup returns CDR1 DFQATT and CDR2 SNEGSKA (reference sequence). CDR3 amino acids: CSARLPPGRGLNTEAFF. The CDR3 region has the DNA TGCAGTGCTAGACTACCCCCAGGGAGAGGTCTGAACACTGAAGCTTTCTTT.